The TCR beta chain described here comes from a study of T cells in Graves' hyperthyroidism and ophthalmopathy. Based on clinical symptoms, serum thyroxine and TRAb, thyroid ultrasound and orbital computed tomography, diagnoses were reached. The source material, RNA transcripts, was used to amplify TCR beta CDR3 regions. The TCR CDR3 was amplified in a first-round RT-PCR using the HTBI primer set. TCRdb called the multiplex PCR reads again in MiXCR, with one record for every CDR3 protein. This table has 300,000 to 450,000 distinct CDR3 sequences, roughly 14% appearing once. Per the germline V gene, CDR1 is MDHEN and CDR2 is SYDVKM. V was shortened by 6 bases and J by 5 bases, with 10 bases between the two germline ends. The CDR3 contains 12 residues. This clonotype was detected ten times or more.

The chain joins TRBV28 to TRBJ1-1, with D perhaps TRBD1 (5 bases). Input material: blood. This TCR came from a young woman with Graves' hyperthyroidism that later progressed to Graves' ophthalmopathy. The CDR3 spells CASSPGPTEAFF. Here the CDR3 DNA reads TGTGCCAGCAGCCCGGGACCGACTGAAGCTTTCTTT.